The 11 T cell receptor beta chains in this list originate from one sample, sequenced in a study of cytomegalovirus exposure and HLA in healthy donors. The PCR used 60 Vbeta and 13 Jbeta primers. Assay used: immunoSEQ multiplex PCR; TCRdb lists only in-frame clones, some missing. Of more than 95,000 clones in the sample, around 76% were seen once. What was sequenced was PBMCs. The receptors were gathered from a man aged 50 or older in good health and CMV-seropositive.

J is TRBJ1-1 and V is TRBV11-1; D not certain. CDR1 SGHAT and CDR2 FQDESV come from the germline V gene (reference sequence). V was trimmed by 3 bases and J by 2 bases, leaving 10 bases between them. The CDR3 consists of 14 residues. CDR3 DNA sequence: TGTGCCAGCAGCTTTAACGCAGGTAACACTGAAGCTTTCTTT. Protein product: CASSFNAGNTEAFF.

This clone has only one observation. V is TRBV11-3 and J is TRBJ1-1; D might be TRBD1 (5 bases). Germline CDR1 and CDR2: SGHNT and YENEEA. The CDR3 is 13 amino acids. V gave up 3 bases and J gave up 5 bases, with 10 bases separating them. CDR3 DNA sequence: TGTGCCAGCAGCTTGAAGGGGATGACTGAAGCTTTCTTT. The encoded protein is CASSLKGMTEAFF.

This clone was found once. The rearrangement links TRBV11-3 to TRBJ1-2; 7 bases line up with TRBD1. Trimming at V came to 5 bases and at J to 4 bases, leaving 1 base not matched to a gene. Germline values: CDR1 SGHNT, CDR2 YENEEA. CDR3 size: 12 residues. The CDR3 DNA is TGTGCCAGCAGCGGGACAGTCTATGGCTACACCTTC. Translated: CASSGTVYGYTF.

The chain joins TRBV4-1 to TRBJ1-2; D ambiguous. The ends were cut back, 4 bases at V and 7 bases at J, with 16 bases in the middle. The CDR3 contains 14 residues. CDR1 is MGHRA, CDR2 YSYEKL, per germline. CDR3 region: CASSRQAGLGGYTF. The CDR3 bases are TGCGCCAGCAGCCGCCAAGCGGGGTTAGGTGGCTACACCTTC.

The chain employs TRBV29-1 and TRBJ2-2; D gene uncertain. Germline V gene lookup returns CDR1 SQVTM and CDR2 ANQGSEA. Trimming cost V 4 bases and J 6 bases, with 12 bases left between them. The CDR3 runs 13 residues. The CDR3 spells CSVGETGPGELFF. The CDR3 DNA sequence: TGCAGCGTTGGAGAAACGGGTCCCGGGGAGCTGTTTTTT.

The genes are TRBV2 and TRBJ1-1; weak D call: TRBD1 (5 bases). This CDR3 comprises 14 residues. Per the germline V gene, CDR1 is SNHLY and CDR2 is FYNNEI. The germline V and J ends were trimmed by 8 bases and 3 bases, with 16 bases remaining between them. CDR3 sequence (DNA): TGTGCCAGCGCTTGGGAAAAGGGGTACACTGAAGCTTTCTTT. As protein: CASAWEKGYTEAFF.

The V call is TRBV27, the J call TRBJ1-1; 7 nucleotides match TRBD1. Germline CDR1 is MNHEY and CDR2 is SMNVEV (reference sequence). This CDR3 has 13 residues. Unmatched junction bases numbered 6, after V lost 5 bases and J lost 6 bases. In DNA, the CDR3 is TGTGCCAGCAGTCACAGGGGTCGCGCTGAAGCTTTCTTT. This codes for CASSHRGRAEAFF.

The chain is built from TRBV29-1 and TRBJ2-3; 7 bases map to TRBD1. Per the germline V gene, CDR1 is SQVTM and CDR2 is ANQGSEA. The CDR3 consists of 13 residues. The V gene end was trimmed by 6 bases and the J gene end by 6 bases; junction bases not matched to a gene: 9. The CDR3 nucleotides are TGCAGCGTCCGACCGGGACAGCGGGATACGCAGTATTTT. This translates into CSVRPGQRDTQYF.

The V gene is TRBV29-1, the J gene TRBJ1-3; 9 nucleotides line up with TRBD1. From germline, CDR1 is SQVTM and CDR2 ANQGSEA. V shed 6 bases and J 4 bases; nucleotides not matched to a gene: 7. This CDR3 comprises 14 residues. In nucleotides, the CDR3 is TGCAGCGTCGTTTGGACAGGGGTCGGAAACACCATATATTTT. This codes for CSVVWTGVGNTIYF.

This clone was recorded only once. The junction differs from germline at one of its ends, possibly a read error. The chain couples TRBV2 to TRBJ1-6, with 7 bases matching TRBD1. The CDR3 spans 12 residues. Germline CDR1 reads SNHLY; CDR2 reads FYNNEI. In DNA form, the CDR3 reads TGTGCCGGCAGGGGACAGAGTTCACCCCTCCACTTT. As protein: CAGRGQSSPLHF.

The CDR3 sequence: CASTLVGLNTGELFF. Here the CDR3 DNA reads TGTGCCAGCACCCTAGTGGGGCTAAACACCGGGGAGCTGTTTTTT. The chain employs TRBV7-9 and TRBJ2-2; a weak D match, TRBD1 (5 bases). The CDR3 contains 15 residues. Trimming cost V 7 bases and J 2 bases, with 14 bases left between them. Per the germline V gene, CDR1 is SEHNR and CDR2 is FQNEAQ (reference sequence).